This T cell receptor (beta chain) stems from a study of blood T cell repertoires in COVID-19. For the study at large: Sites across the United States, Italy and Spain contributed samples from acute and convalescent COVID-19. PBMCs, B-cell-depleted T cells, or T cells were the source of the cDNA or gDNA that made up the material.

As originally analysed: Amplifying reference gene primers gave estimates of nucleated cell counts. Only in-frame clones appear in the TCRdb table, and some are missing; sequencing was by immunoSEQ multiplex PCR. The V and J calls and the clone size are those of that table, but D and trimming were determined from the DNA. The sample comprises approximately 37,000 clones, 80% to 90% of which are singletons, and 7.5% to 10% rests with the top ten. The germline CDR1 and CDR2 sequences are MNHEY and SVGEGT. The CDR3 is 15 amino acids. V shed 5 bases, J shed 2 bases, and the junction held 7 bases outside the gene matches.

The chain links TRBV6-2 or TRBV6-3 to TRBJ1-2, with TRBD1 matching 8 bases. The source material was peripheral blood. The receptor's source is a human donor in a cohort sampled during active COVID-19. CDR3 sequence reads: CASSRERTGNYGYTF. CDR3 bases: TGTGCCAGCAGTCGTGAGAGGACAGGGAACTATGGCTACACCTTC.